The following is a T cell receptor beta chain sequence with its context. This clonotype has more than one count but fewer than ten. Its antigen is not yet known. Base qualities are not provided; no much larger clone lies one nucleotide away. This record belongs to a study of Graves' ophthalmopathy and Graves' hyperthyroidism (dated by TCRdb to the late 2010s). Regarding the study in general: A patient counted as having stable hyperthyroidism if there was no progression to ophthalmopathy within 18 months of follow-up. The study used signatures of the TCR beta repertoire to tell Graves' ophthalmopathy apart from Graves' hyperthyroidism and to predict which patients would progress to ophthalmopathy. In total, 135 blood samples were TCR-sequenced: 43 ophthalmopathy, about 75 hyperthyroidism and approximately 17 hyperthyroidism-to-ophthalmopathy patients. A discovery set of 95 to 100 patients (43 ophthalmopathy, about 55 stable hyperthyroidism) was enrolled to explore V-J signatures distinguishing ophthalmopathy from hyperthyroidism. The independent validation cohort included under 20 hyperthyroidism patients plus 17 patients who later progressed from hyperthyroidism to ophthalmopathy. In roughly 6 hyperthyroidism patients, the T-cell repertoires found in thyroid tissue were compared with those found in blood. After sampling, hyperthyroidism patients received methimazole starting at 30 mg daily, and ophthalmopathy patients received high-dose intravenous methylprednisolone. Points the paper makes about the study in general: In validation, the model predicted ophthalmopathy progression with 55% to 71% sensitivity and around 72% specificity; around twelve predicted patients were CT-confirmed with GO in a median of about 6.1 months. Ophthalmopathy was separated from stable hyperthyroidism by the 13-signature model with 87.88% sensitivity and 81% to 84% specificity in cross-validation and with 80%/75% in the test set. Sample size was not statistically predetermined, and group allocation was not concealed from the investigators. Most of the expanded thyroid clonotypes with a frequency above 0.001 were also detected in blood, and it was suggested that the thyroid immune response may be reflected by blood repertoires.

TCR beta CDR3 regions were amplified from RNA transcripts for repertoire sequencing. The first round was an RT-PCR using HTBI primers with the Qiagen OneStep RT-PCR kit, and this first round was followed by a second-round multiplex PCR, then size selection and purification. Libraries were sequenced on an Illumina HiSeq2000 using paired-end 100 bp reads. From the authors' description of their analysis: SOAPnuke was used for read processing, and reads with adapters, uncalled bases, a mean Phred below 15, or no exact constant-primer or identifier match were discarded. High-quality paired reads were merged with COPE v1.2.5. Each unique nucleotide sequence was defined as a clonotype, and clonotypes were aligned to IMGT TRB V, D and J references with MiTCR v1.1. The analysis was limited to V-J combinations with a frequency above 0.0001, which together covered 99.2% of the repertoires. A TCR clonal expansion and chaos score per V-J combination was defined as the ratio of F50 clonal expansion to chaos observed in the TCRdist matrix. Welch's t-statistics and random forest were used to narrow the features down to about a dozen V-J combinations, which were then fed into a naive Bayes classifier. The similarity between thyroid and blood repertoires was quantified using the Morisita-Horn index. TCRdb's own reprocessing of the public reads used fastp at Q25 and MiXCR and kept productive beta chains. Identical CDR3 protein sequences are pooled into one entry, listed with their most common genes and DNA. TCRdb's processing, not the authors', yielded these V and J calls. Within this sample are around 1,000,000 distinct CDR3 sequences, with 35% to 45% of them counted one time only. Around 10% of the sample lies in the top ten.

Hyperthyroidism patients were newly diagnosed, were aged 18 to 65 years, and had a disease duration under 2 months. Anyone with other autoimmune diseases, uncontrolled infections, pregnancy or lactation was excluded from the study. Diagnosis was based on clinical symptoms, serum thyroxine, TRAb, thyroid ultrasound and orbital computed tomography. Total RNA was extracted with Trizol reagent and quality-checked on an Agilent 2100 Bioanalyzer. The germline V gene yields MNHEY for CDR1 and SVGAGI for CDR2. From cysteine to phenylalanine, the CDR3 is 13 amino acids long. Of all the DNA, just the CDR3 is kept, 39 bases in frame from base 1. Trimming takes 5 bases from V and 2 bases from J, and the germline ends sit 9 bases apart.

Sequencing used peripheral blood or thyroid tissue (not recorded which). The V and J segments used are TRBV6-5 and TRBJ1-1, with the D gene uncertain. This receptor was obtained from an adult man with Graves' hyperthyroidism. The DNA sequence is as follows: TGTGCCAGCAGTCGAAAAGCTAACACTGAAGCTTTCTTT. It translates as CASSRKANTEAFF.